Sequencing of this TCR beta chain was carried out in a study of OX40 agonist ivuxolimab in advanced cancers. Study as a whole: Patients undergoing dose escalation presented with hepatocellular carcinoma, melanoma, renal cell or head and neck cancer. Three patients had partial responses: one hepatocellular carcinoma, two cutaneous melanoma.

TCRdb's table, derived via immunoSEQ multiplex PCR, lists solely in-frame clones and lacks some. The data show under 80,000 clones, with 88% seen just once and approximately 2.1% held by the top ten. Germline V gene lookup returns CDR1 MNHNY and CDR2 SVGAGI (reference sequence). This CDR3 has 14 amino acids. Trimming stripped 7 bases from V and 6 bases from J, with 15 bases between. Only a few counts were recorded for this clone. This TCR was sampled from an adult with an advanced solid tumor such as melanoma, head and neck, liver or kidney cancer. The sequenced sample was CD4+ or CD8+ T cells sorted from blood, obtained in a trial of the OX40 agonist ivuxolimab. The chain uses TRBV6-6 and TRBJ1-4; D possibly corresponds to TRBD1 (5 bases). The CDR3 loop is CASNGHSEDEKLFF. The CDR3 nucleotides read TGTGCCAGCAACGGACATTCAGAGGATGAAAAACTGTTTTTT.